This TCR beta chain was identified in a study of identical twins. Findings and limits, study-wide: Invariant MAIT and iNKT cells may have partly biased zero-insertion analyses.

Template switching (which added a universal primer site) was used, and cDNA carried unique molecular identifiers. Each CDR3 protein is one row after TCRdb ran MiXCR on the 5' RACE reads. The sample yields 460,000 or so distinct CDR3 sequences, 13% to 15% seen once. Comment on this clonotype: What it binds is unknown.

This CDR3 region has 15 residues. J was trimmed by 1 base and V by 6 bases; bases with no gene match: 5. CDR1 is SNHLY and CDR2 is FYNNEI in the germline V gene. Separately, the same data were catalogued under a study of yellow fever vaccine responses in identical twins.

This clonotype was sampled from a woman younger than 35 in good health. The sample was CD4+ T cells sorted from blood. This chain links TRBV2 with TRBJ2-3; 9 bases are shared with TRBD2. The CDR3 here is CASRSGGRGTDTQYF. The CDR3 DNA sequence: TGTGCCAGCAGGAGCGGGGGGCGGGGCACAGATACGCAGTATTTT.